What follows are 16 T cell receptor beta chains derived from one specimen sequenced in a study of monozygotic twins with inflammatory bowel disease. Reprocessing the 5' RACE reads, TCRdb reports a single entry for every CDR3 protein and omits DNA. The sample includes some 450,000 distinct CDR3 sequences. Source material: blood. The receptors shown here come from a human donor with ulcerative colitis or Crohn's disease, or a healthy co-twin of an affected twin (not recorded which).

V usage is TRBV6-4 and J usage is TRBJ2-1; the D call of TRBD2 rests on TCRdb alone, since no DNA is present to check it. The CDR3 has 16 amino acids. Germline V gives CDR1 MRHNA, CDR2 SNTAGT. CDR3 in amino acids: CASSDPGLAGVNEQFF.

The chain uses TRBV3-1 and TRBJ1-6; TCRdb picks TRBD1, but there is no DNA to check that call. Germline V gives CDR1 LGHDT, CDR2 YNNKEL (reference sequence). This CDR3 has 16 amino acids. CDR3 protein: CASSHRGTGYNSPLHF.

CDR3 amino acids: CASRGTGTNTGELFF. The chain joins TRBV5-1 to TRBJ2-2; TCRdb reports TRBD1, a call that lacks DNA to check it against. In germline, CDR1 is SGHRS, CDR2 YFSETQ. The CDR3 extends over 15 amino acids.

The J gene is TRBJ1-2, the V gene TRBV5-1; the TCRdb D gene call, TRBD1, has no DNA to confirm it. The CDR3 is 13 residues long. The germline gives CDR1 SGHRS, CDR2 YFSETQ. CDR3 protein: CASSSRAGAGYTF.

J is TRBJ1-6 and V is TRBV20-1. Germline V gene data show CDR1 as DFQATT and CDR2 as SNEGSKA (reference sequence). The CDR3 loop spans 14 amino acids. The CDR3 here is CSATRGSYNSPLHF.

The V and J genes are TRBV4-1 and TRBJ2-1. Germline V gives CDR1 MGHRA, CDR2 YSYEKL. The length of the CDR3 is 17 residues. The CDR3 spells CASSQDSSYSSYNEQFF.

This chain links TRBV20-1 with TRBJ1-2; the D gene TCRdb calls, TRBD1, cannot be checked with no DNA. Germline V CDR1 and CDR2: DFQATT, SNEGSKA (reference sequence). This CDR3 has 15 residues. CDR3 residues: CSARGWVRSHYGYTF.

The V and J genes are TRBV11-2 and TRBJ1-2; TCRdb selects TRBD1, and the lack of DNA leaves this call unchecked. Germline V gives CDR1 SGHAT, CDR2 FQNNGV. This CDR3 region has 14 residues. CDR3 sequence reads: CASGPKQGAVGYTF. The variable domain in full, completed from reference TRBV11-2 and TRBJ1-2, reads EAGVAQSPRYKIIEKRQSVAFWCNPISGHATLYWYQQILGQGPKLLIQFQNNGVVDDSQLPKDRFSAERLKGVDSTLKIQPAKLEDSAVYLCASGPKQGAVGYTFGSGTRLTVV.

The chain uses TRBV18 and TRBJ1-4; TCRdb designates TRBD1, a call that cannot be tested without DNA. CDR3 length equals 14 residues. The germline CDR1 and CDR2 sequences are KGHSH and LQKENI. The CDR3 loop reads CASSPLGREEKLFF.

The genes are TRBV7-8 and TRBJ2-1; there is no DNA to check the TCRdb D call of TRBD2. CDR1 SGHVS and CDR2 FQNEAQ come from the germline V gene. The CDR3 length is 14 residues. The CDR3: CASSLRETYNEQFF.

The V gene is TRBV14, the J gene TRBJ2-7. Germline V CDR1 and CDR2: SGHDN, FVKESK. This CDR3 comprises 12 residues. This CDR3 is CASSQIRNEQYF.

The V gene is TRBV12-3 or TRBV12-4, the J gene TRBJ1-5; the TCRdb call, TRBD1, lacks DNA for checking. The CDR3 is 13 amino acids. The CDR3 loop is CASRQGLVQPQHF.

CDR3 residues: CSASRPGDQPQHF. This chain connects TRBV20-1 to TRBJ1-5; TCRdb gives TRBD1 as the D gene, but with no DNA this cannot be confirmed. The CDR3 runs to 13 residues. Germline V gene sequence: CDR1 DFQATT, CDR2 SNEGSKA (reference sequence).

The gene calls are TRBV9 and TRBJ2-1; with no DNA, the TCRdb D assignment of TRBD2 cannot be verified. The length of the CDR3 is 16 residues. The germline V gene has CDR1 SGDLS and CDR2 YYNGEE. CDR3: CASSAGLAGGGNEQFF.

The J gene is TRBJ1-2, the V gene TRBV27. The germline gives CDR1 MNHEY, CDR2 SMNVEV (reference sequence). This CDR3 spans 14 amino acids. The CDR3 loop is CASSPSVSIYGYTF.

This chain connects TRBV7-9 to TRBJ2-7; TCRdb lists TRBD2, though no DNA is available to test this call. The V gene's germline CDR1 is SEHNR and CDR2 FQNEAQ (reference sequence). The CDR3 sequence is 13 residues long. The CDR3 reads CASSFPRAYEQYF.